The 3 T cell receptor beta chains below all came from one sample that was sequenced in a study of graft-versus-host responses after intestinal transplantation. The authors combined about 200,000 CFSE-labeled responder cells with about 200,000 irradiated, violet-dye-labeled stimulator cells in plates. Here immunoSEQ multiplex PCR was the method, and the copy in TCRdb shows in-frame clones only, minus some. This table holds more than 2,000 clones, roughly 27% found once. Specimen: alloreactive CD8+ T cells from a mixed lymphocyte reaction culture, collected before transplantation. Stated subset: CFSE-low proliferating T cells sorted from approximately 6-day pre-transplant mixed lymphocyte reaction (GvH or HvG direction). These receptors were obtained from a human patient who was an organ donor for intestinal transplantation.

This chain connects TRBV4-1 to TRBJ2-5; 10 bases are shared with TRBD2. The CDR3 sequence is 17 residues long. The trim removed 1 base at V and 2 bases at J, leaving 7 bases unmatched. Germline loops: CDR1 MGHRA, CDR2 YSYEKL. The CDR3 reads CASSQGLAGALQETQYF. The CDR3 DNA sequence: TGCGCCAGCAGCCAAGGGCTAGCGGGGGCCTTACAAGAGACCCAGTACTTC.

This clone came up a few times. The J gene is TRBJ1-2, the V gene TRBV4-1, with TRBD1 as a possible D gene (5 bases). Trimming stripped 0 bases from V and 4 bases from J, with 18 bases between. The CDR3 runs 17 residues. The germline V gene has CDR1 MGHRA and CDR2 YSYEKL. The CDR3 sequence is CASSQEVGLAASYGYTF. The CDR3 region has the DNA TGCGCCAGCAGCCAAGAAGTGGGGCTCGCAGCGAGCTATGGCTACACCTTC.

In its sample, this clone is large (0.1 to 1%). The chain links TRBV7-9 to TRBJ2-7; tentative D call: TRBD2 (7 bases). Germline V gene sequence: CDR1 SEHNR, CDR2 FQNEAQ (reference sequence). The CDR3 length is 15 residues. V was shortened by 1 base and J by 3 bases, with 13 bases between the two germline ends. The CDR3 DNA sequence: TGTGCCAGCAGCTTAGGGGCGGGGGCCGGCTACGAGCAGTACTTC. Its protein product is CASSLGAGAGYEQYF.